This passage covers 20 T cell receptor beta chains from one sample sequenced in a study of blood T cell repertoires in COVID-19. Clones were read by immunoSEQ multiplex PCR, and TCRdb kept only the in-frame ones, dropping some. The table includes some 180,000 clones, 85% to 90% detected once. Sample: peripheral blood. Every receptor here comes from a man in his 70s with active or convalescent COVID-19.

The CDR3 nucleotides are TGCGCCAGCAGCCAAGTCGTTACAGGAACCTACGAGCAGTACTTC. Its protein product is CASSQVVTGTYEQYF. The chain couples TRBV4-3 to TRBJ2-7; weak D call: TRBD1 (5 bases). V lost 1 base and J 2 bases, leaving 12 bases between the germline ends. Germline CDR1 LGHNA, CDR2 YSLEER. The CDR3 length is 15 residues.

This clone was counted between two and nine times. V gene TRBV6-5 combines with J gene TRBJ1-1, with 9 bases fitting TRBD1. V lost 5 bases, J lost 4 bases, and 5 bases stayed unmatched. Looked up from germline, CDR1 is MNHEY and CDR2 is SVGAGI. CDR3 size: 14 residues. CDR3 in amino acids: CASSRQGVGTEAFF. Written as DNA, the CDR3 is TGTGCCAGCAGTAGACAGGGGGTCGGCACTGAAGCTTTCTTT.

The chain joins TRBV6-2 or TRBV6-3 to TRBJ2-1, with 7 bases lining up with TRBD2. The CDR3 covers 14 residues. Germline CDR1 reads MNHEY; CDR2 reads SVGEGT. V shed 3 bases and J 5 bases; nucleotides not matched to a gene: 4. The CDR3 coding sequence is TGTGCCAGCAGTTATACTAGCGCTAACAATGAGCAGTTCTTC. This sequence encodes CASSYTSANNEQFF.

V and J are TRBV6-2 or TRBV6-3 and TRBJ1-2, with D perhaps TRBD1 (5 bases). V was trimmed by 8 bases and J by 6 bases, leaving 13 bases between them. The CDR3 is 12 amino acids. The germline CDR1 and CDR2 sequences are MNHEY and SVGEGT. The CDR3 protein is CASRPGGDGYTF. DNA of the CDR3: TGTGCCAGCCGCCCGGGAGGGGATGGCTACACCTTC.

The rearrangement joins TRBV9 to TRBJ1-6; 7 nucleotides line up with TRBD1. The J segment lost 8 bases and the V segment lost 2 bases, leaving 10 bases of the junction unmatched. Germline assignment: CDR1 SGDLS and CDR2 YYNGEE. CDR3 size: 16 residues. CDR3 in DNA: TGTGCCAGCAGCGTGGGGGTGGGGACAGAGGATTCACCCCTCCACTTT. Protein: CASSVGVGTEDSPLHF. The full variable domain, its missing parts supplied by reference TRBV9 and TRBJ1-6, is DSGVTQTPKHLITATGQRVTLRCSPRSGDLSVYWYQQSLDQGLQFLIQYYNGEERAKGNILERFSAQQFPDLHSELNLSSLELGDSALYFCASSVGVGTEDSPLHFGNGTRLTVT.

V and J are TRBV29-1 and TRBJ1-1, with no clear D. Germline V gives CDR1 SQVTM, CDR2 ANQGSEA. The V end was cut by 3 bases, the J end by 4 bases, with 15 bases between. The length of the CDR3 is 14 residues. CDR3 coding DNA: TGCAGCGTTGATGGGAGGGCCTCAGGCACTGAAGCTTTCTTT. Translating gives CSVDGRASGTEAFF.

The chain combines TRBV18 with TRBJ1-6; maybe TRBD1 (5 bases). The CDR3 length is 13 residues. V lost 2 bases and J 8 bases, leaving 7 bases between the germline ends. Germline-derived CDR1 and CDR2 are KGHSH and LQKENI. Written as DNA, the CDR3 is TGTGCCAGCTCACCATGGGGGGATTCACCCCTCCACTTT. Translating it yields CASSPWGDSPLHF.

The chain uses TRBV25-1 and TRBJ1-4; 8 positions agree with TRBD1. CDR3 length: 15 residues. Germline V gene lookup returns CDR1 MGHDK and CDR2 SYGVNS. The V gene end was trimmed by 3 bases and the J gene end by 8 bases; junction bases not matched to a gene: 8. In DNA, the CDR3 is TGTGCCAGCAGTGATTCACAGGGGGGTCGGGAAAAACTGTTTTTT. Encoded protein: CASSDSQGGREKLFF. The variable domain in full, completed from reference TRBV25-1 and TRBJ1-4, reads EADIYQTPRYLVIGTGKKITLECSQTMGHDKMYWYQQDPGMELHLIHYSYGVNSTEKGDLSSESTVSRIRTEHFPLTLESARPSHTSQYLCASSDSQGGREKLFFGSGTQLSVL.

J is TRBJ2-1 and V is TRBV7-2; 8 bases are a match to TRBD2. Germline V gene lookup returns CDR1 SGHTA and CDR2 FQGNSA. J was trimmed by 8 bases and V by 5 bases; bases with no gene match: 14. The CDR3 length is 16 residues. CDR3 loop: CASSTGLAALVDEQFF. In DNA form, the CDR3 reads TGTGCCAGCAGCACCGGACTAGCAGCGCTAGTGGATGAGCAGTTCTTC.

The CDR3 sequence: CASSRRRDRAVLISGNTIYF. The CDR3 DNA follows: TGTGCCAGCTCTCGCCGCCGGGACAGGGCTGTGTTGATATCTGGAAACACCATATATTTT. The chain couples TRBV18 to TRBJ1-3; 9 positions agree with TRBD1. Germline values: CDR1 KGHSH, CDR2 LQKENI. This CDR3 is built from 20 residues. V shed 6 bases, J shed 1 base, and the junction held 19 bases outside the gene matches.

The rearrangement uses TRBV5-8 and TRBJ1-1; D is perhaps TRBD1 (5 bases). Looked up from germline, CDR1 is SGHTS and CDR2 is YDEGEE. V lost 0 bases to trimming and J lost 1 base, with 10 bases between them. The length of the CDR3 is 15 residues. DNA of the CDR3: TGTGCCAGCAGCTTGGGGGCTGGGGCGAACACTGAAGCTTTCTTT. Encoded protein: CASSLGAGANTEAFF.

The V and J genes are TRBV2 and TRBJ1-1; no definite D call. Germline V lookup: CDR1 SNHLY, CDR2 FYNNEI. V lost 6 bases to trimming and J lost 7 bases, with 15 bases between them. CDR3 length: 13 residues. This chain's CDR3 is CASSVNRYGEAFF. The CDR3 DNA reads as TGTGCCAGCAGCGTTAACAGATATGGTGAAGCTTTCTTT.

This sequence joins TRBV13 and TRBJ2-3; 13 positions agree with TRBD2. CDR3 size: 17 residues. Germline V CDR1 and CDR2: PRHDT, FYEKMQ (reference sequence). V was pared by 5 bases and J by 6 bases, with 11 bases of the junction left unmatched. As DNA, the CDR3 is TGTGCCAGCAGCACGGGACTAGCGGGGATTAACGGGGATACGCAGTATTTT. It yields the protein CASSTGLAGINGDTQYF. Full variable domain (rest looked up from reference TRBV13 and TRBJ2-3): AAGVIQSPRHLIKEKRETATLKCYPIPRHDTVYWYQQGPGQDPQFLISFYEKMQSDKGSIPDRFSAQQFSDYHSELNMSSLELGDSALYFCASSTGLAGINGDTQYFGPGTRLTVL.

CDR3 amino acids: CAIRSGRNTEAFF. The CDR3, as DNA: TGTGCCATCCGTAGCGGCAGGAACACTGAAGCTTTCTTT. V gene TRBV10-3 combines with J gene TRBJ1-1; D is unresolved. The CDR3 spans 13 residues. In germline, CDR1 is ENHRY, CDR2 SYGVKD. Trimming pared 8 bases from V and 1 base from J, leaving 11 bases between.

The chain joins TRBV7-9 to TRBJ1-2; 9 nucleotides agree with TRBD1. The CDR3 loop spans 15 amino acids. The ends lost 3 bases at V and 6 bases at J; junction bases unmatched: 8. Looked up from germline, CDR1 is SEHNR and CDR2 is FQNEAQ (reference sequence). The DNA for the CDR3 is TGTGCCAGCAGCTTTACAGGGGGCGGGAGCGATGGCTACACCTTC. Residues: CASSFTGGGSDGYTF.

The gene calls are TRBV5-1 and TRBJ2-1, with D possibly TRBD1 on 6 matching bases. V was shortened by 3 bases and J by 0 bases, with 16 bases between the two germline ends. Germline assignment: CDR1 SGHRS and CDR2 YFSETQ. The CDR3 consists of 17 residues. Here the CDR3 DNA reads TGCGCCAGCAGCTGGGATCCTCAACAGGGCTCCTACAATGAGCAGTTCTTC. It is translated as CASSWDPQQGSYNEQFF.

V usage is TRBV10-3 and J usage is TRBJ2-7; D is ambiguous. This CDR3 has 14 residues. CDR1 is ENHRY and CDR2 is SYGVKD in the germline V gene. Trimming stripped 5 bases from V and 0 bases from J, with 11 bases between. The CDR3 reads CAISKQQSSYEQYF. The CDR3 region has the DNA TGTGCCATCAGTAAACAGCAGAGCTCCTACGAGCAGTACTTC.

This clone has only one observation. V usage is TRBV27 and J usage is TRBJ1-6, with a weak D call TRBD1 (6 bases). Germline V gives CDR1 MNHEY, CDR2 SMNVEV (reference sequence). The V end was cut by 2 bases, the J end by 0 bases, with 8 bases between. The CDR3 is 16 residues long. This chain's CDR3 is CASSLTGSSYNSPLHF. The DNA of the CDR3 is TGTGCCAGCAGTTTAACAGGGAGCTCCTATAATTCACCCCTCCACTTT.

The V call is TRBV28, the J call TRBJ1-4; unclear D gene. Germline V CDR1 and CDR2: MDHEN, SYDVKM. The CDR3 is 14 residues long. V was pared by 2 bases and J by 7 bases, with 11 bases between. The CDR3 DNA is TGTGCCAGCAGTTTACGGCGGAGTGGTGAAAAACTGTTTTTT. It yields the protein CASSLRRSGEKLFF. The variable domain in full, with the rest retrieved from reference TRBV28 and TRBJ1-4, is DVKVTQSSRYLVKRTGEKVFLECVQDMDHENMFWYRQDPGLGLRLIYFSYDVKMKEKGDIPEGYSVSREKKERFSLILESASTNQTSMYLCASSLRRSGEKLFFGSGTQLSVL.

CDR3 coding DNA: TGCGCCAGCAGCTCAGGGACAGGGGAAAATTCACCCCTCCACTTT. This translates into CASSSGTGENSPLHF. This chain joins TRBV5-1 and TRBJ1-6, with TRBD1 matching over 10 bases. Germline lookup yields CDR1 SGHRS and CDR2 YFSETQ. There are 15 residues in the CDR3. V gave up 3 bases and J gave up 7 bases; unmatched junction bases: 4.